The 30 T cell receptor beta chains in this list originate from one sample, sequenced in a study of T cell changes during pregnancy in multiple sclerosis. Method: immunoSEQ multiplex PCR; TCRdb's copy keeps in-frame clones and lacks some. The data show 55,000 to 65,000 clones, roughly 90% seen once. The source material was peripheral blood, sampled in the second trimester of pregnancy. These receptors all stem from a female donor with multiple sclerosis, enrolled in a pregnancy study.

The CDR3 is CASSLGGLAGVQEQYF. The CDR3 DNA follows: TGCGCCAGCAGCTTGGGGGGACTAGCGGGAGTGCAAGAGCAGTACTTC. The chain joins TRBV5-1 to TRBJ2-7, with 14 bases identical to TRBD2. J gave up 7 bases and V 0 bases, and 6 bases lay outside the gene matches. From germline, CDR1 is SGHRS and CDR2 YFSETQ. This CDR3 is 16 amino acids long.

Written as DNA, the CDR3 is TGTGCCAGCTCACCGGTCGGACTCTACAATGAGCAGTTCTTC. Residues: CASSPVGLYNEQFF. The V call is TRBV18, the J call TRBJ2-1; D may be TRBD2 (5 bases). The length of the CDR3 is 14 residues. In germline, CDR1 is KGHSH, CDR2 LQKENI. The germline V and J ends were trimmed by 3 bases and 3 bases, with 9 bases remaining between them.

V gene TRBV5-4 combines with J gene TRBJ1-1; TRBD1 aligns across 9 bases. Germline V CDR1 and CDR2: SGHNT, YYREEE (reference sequence). J lost 3 bases, V lost 10 bases, and 7 bases had no gene match. The CDR3 has 13 amino acids. In nucleotides, the CDR3 is TGTGCCTTTCAAAGGGACAGGGACACTGAAGCTTTCTTT. The encoded protein is CAFQRDRDTEAFF.

The chain recombines TRBV2 with TRBJ2-1, with D perhaps matching TRBD2 (5 bases). The germline CDR1 and CDR2 sequences are SNHLY and FYNNEI. This CDR3 is built from 15 residues. V dropped 6 bases and J dropped 0 bases, with 12 bases sitting between them. The CDR3 reads CASSASSDSYNEQFF. The CDR3, as DNA: TGTGCCAGCAGCGCTAGCTCTGACTCCTACAATGAGCAGTTCTTC.

This clone was seen a few times. The chain is built from TRBV10-1 and TRBJ2-7; D unresolved. With 0 bases removed from V and 3 bases from J, the gap between germline ends came to 9 bases. The CDR3 sequence is 14 residues long. Germline loops: CDR1 WNHNN, CDR2 SYGVQD (reference sequence). The chain's CDR3 is CASSESGSSYEQYF. The CDR3 nucleotides are TGCGCCAGCAGTGAGTCGGGCAGTAGCTACGAGCAGTACTTC.

The chain joins TRBV7-9 to TRBJ1-3, with 9 bases aligning to TRBD1. Germline V gene data show CDR1 as SEHNR and CDR2 as FQNEAQ (reference sequence). CDR3 length equals 16 residues. V lost 6 bases and J lost 4; bases outside the gene matches: 10. CDR3 nucleotide sequence: TGTGCCAGCAGTAAAATAGACAGGGGGGACGGAAACACCATATATTTT. Translation gives CASSKIDRGDGNTIYF.

This rearrangement joins TRBV7-2 to TRBJ1-1; D not certain. The V gene lost 3 bases and the J gene lost 5 bases, with 7 bases spanning the gap. The CDR3 consists of 12 residues. Germline V gene lookup returns CDR1 SGHTA and CDR2 FQGNSA. As DNA, the CDR3 is TGTGCCAGCAGCTTCTCGGAGACTGAAGCTTTCTTT. Its translation: CASSFSETEAFF. Filled out from reference TRBV7-2 and TRBJ1-1, the complete variable domain reads GAGVSQSPSNKVTEKGKDVELRCDPISGHTALYWYRQSLGQGLEFLIYFQGNSAPDKSGLPSDRFSAERTGGSVSTLTIQRTQQEDSAVYLCASSFSETEAFFGQGTRLTVV.

The V call is TRBV4-2, the J call TRBJ2-7, with TRBD2 matching over 7 bases. From germline, CDR1 is LGHNA and CDR2 YNFKEQ. The J segment lost 2 bases and the V segment lost 2 bases, leaving 9 bases of the junction unmatched. CDR3 length equals 16 residues. CDR3 coding DNA: TGTGCCAGCAGCCAATTGCCTAGCGGAAGTACCTACGAGCAGTACTTC. Encoded protein: CASSQLPSGSTYEQYF.

The V call is TRBV27, the J call TRBJ1-5, with D maybe TRBD1 (5 bases). This CDR3 has 14 residues. V was clipped by 3 bases and J by 3 bases, with 9 bases between them. Germline loops: CDR1 MNHEY, CDR2 SMNVEV (reference sequence). CDR3 in DNA: TGTGCCAGCAGTTTCGACAGCGTCAATCAGCCCCAGCATTTT. As protein: CASSFDSVNQPQHF.

The chain has TRBV2 and TRBJ2-5, with 9 bases aligning to TRBD2. There are 15 residues in the CDR3. Per germline, CDR1 SNHLY and CDR2 FYNNEI. V was pared by 5 bases and J by 1 base, with 5 bases of the junction left unmatched. CDR3 in amino acids: CASSFATSGQETQYF. CDR3 coding DNA: TGTGCCAGCAGTTTCGCGACTAGCGGCCAAGAGACCCAGTACTTC.

This CDR3 reads CASSQQGTIQPQHF. In DNA form, the CDR3 reads TGCGCCAGCTCCCAACAGGGGACAATACAGCCCCAGCATTTT. The chain has TRBV5-1 and TRBJ1-5, with 7 bases identical to TRBD1. From germline, CDR1 is SGHRS and CDR2 YFSETQ. After removal of 7 bases from V and 7 bases from J, the junction contained 11 bases not matched to a gene. The CDR3 is made up of 14 amino acids. Together with reference TRBV5-1 and TRBJ1-5, the CDR3 gives the full variable domain: KAGVTQTPRYLIKTRGQQVTLSCSPISGHRSVSWYQQTPGQGLQFLFEYFSETQRNKGNFPGRFSGRQFSNSRSEMNVSTLELGDSALYLCASSQQGTIQPQHFGDGTRLSIL.

The rearrangement links TRBV6-1 to TRBJ2-7, with D possibly being TRBD1 (6 bases). The CDR3 is 15 residues long. The germline V gene has CDR1 MNHNS and CDR2 SASEGT. V shed 3 bases and J shed 0 bases, with 12 bases lying between them. CDR3 DNA: TGTGCCAGCAGTGAGTGGGCGGACAGCTCCTACGAGCAGTACTTC. Amino acids: CASSEWADSSYEQYF.

The V call is TRBV30, the J call TRBJ1-5, with unresolved D. The V and J ends lost 4 bases and 4 bases respectively, with 26 bases between them. This CDR3 has 18 residues. CDR1 is GTSNPN, CDR2 SVGIG, per germline (reference sequence). The CDR3 spells CAWTDRTTGRFENQPQHF. CDR3 nucleotides: TGTGCCTGGACTGATCGAACGACCGGGAGGTTCGAAAATCAGCCCCAGCATTTT.

The rearrangement links TRBV6-5 to TRBJ1-2, with TRBD1 matching 8 bases. CDR3 length: 13 amino acids. V lost 5 bases to trimming and J lost 8 bases; unmatched junction nucleotides: 7. Germline CDR1 reads MNHEY; CDR2 reads SVGAGI. CDR3 amino acids: CASSPETGVGYTF. In DNA, the CDR3 is TGTGCCAGCAGTCCGGAGACAGGGGTCGGCTACACCTTC.

The chain combines TRBV4-3 with TRBJ2-7; no reliable D call. This CDR3 region has 14 residues. From germline, CDR1 is LGHNA and CDR2 YSLEER. Trimming removed 0 bases from V and 0 bases from J, with 6 bases in between. The CDR3 protein is CASSQDHSSYEQYF. As DNA, the CDR3 is TGCGCCAGCAGCCAAGATCACTCCTCCTACGAGCAGTACTTC.

The J gene is TRBJ2-2, the V gene TRBV4-3, with 12 positions matching TRBD2. The germline gives CDR1 LGHNA, CDR2 YSLEER. There are 17 residues in the CDR3. V lost 0 bases, J lost 7 bases, and 6 bases stayed unmatched. The CDR3 coding sequence is TGCGCCAGCAGCCAAGACGGGCTAGCGGGAGGGGGCGGGGAGCTGTTTTTT. It codes for CASSQDGLAGGGGELFF.

V and J are TRBV7-9 and TRBJ2-3; weak D call: TRBD1 (6 bases). CDR1 is SEHNR, CDR2 FQNEAQ, per germline (reference sequence). This CDR3 has 14 residues. Trimming took 10 bases from V and 4 from J, leaving 18 bases between them. CDR3 region: CATPTTGRPDTQYF. The CDR3 DNA reads TGTGCCACCCCTACGACAGGACGGCCAGATACGCAGTATTTT.

V usage is TRBV2 and J usage is TRBJ2-5; 8 positions agree with TRBD2. This CDR3 has 15 amino acids. V lost 4 bases, J lost 5 bases, and 9 bases stayed unmatched. In germline, CDR1 is SNHLY, CDR2 FYNNEI. The CDR3 spells CASSVLAGGGETQYF. The CDR3, as DNA: TGTGCCAGCAGTGTATTGGCGGGAGGCGGGGAGACCCAGTACTTC.

V and J are TRBV4-3 and TRBJ2-7; D unresolved. Germline lookup yields CDR1 LGHNA and CDR2 YSLEER. V lost 1 base and J lost 3, with 13 bases in between. The CDR3 has 15 amino acids. CDR3 in amino acids: CASSQARGPDYEQYF. In DNA, the CDR3 is TGCGCCAGCAGCCAAGCTCGAGGTCCCGACTACGAGCAGTACTTC.

V and J are TRBV10-3 and TRBJ1-5; 8 bases align to TRBD1. Germline assignment: CDR1 ENHRY and CDR2 SYGVKD. V lost 2 bases to trimming and J lost 5 bases; unmatched junction nucleotides: 2. The CDR3 contains 14 residues. This CDR3 reads CAISEATGDQPQHF. The CDR3 DNA sequence: TGTGCCATCAGTGAGGCGACAGGGGATCAGCCCCAGCATTTT.

V usage is TRBV19 and J usage is TRBJ2-1; 12 bases align to TRBD2. The CDR3 has 16 residues. Germline V CDR1 and CDR2: LNHDA, SQIVND (reference sequence). V lost 3 bases to trimming and J lost 10 bases; unmatched junction nucleotides: 10. The CDR3 DNA sequence: TGTGCCAGTAGTATCGGACTAGCGGGACTCCTCGGGGAGCAGTTCTTC. Its translation is CASSIGLAGLLGEQFF.

This chain joins TRBV7-6 and TRBJ2-7; 9 nucleotides line up with TRBD2. Trimming took 6 bases from V and 2 from J; bases not matched to a gene: 2. From germline, CDR1 is SGHVS and CDR2 FNYEAQ. This CDR3 has 13 residues. The CDR3 DNA follows: TGTGCCAGCAGTCCTAGCGGGACCTACGAGCAGTACTTC. It codes for CASSPSGTYEQYF.

The chain links TRBV14 to TRBJ2-2, with 8 bases fitting TRBD1. CDR3 length: 16 residues. Germline V lookup: CDR1 SGHDN, CDR2 FVKESK. The junction had 7 bases not matched to a gene; V was cut back by 3 bases and J by 4 bases. CDR3 nucleotides: TGTGCCAGCAGCCAGGACAGGGTATGGTTCACCGGGGAGCTGTTTTTT. Residues: CASSQDRVWFTGELFF.

V and J are TRBV27 and TRBJ2-2, with a possible D match to TRBD2 (6 bases). The CDR3 loop spans 16 amino acids. V was clipped by 6 bases and J by 5 bases, with 19 bases between them. Germline V gene lookup returns CDR1 MNHEY and CDR2 SMNVEV (reference sequence). For the CDR3, the DNA is TGTGCCAGCAGCCCCCGAATAGCGGTACCGACCGGGGAGCTGTTTTTT. Its protein product is CASSPRIAVPTGELFF.

V usage is TRBV6-5 and J usage is TRBJ2-7; D gene uncertain. This CDR3 is built from 15 residues. Germline V gene data show CDR1 as MNHEY and CDR2 as SVGAGI. Trimming cost V 1 base and J 0 bases, with 10 bases left between them. The CDR3 DNA reads as TGTGCCAGCAGTTACTTTCTAGGTCCCTCCTACGAGCAGTACTTC. Amino acid sequence: CASSYFLGPSYEQYF.

The chain uses TRBV18 and TRBJ1-1; D ambiguous. Germline V gene lookup returns CDR1 KGHSH and CDR2 LQKENI. V was clipped by 3 bases and J by 2 bases, with 13 bases between them. The CDR3 loop spans 15 amino acids. The CDR3 here is CASSPVAGINTEAFF. CDR3 sequence (DNA): TGTGCCAGCTCACCCGTGGCGGGGATAAACACTGAAGCTTTCTTT.

V gene TRBV6-5 combines with J gene TRBJ2-2; a weak D match, TRBD2 (6 bases). Germline V gives CDR1 MNHEY, CDR2 SVGAGI. Trimming removed 7 bases at V and 7 bases at J, with 19 bases between. This CDR3 comprises 15 residues. The DNA for the CDR3 is TGTGCCAGCAATCGTATAGCGGCCTCGGGCGGGGAGCTGTTTTTT. Translated, it gives CASNRIAASGGELFF.

This chain uses TRBV4-2 with TRBJ2-1; D perhaps matches TRBD2 (5 bases). Germline V gene sequence: CDR1 LGHNA, CDR2 YNFKEQ. CDR3 length: 16 amino acids. The V end lost 2 bases, the J end lost 7 bases, and 18 bases lay between the germline ends. CDR3 DNA: TGTGCCAGCAGCCAACCTTCGGGAACCAATCCTAATGAGCAGTTCTTC. It is translated as CASSQPSGTNPNEQFF.

This clone was picked up one time. The V gene is TRBV5-1, the J gene TRBJ2-6; unclear D gene. The CDR3 runs to 14 residues. Germline assignment: CDR1 SGHRS and CDR2 YFSETQ. Trimming took 2 bases from V and 4 from J, leaving 7 bases between them. The CDR3, as DNA: TGCGCCAGCAGCTTCCGGGTGGGGGCCAACGTCCTGACTTTC. It encodes CASSFRVGANVLTF.

The rearrangement joins TRBV4-1 to TRBJ1-4; tentative D call: TRBD1 (6 bases). With 10 bases removed from V and 8 bases from J, the gap between germline ends came to 20 bases. CDR3 length: 14 amino acids. CDR1 is MGHRA and CDR2 is YSYEKL in the germline V gene. The DNA of the CDR3 is TGCGCCACCACAGCGGGGGGGCTTGGGGAAAAACTGTTTTTT. This sequence encodes CATTAGGLGEKLFF.